This entry concerns a single TCR beta chain. Germline V CDR1 and CDR2: SGHRS, YFSETQ. The trim removed 4 bases at V and 3 bases at J, leaving 7 bases unmatched. CDR3 size: 14 residues. The data were obtained in a study of blood T cell repertoires in COVID-19. This table comes from immunoSEQ multiplex PCR, and its TCRdb copy is limited to in-frame clones, with some not included. Of 200,000 to 300,000 clones listed, roughly nine tenths are singletons. The receptor comes from a man in his 60s who had recovered from COVID-19. The chain recombines TRBV5-1 with TRBJ2-7, with 7 bases fitting TRBD1. What was sequenced was peripheral blood. The CDR3 nucleotides read TGCGCCAGCAGCCTAACCAGGACAGGCTACGAGCAGTACTTC. Its protein product is CASSLTRTGYEQYF.